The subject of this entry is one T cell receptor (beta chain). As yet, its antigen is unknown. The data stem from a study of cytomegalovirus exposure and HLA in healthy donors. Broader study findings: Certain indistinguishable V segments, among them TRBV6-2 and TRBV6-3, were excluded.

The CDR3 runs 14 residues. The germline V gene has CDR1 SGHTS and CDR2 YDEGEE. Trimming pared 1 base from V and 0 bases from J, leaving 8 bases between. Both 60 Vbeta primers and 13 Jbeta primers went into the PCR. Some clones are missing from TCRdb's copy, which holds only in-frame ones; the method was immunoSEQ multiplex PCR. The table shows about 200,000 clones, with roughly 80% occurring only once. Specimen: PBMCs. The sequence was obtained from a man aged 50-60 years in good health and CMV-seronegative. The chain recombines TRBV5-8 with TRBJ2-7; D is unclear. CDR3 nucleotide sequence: TGTGCCAGCAGCTTGTGGGCCAGCTCCTACGAGCAGTACTTC. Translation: CASSLWASSYEQYF.